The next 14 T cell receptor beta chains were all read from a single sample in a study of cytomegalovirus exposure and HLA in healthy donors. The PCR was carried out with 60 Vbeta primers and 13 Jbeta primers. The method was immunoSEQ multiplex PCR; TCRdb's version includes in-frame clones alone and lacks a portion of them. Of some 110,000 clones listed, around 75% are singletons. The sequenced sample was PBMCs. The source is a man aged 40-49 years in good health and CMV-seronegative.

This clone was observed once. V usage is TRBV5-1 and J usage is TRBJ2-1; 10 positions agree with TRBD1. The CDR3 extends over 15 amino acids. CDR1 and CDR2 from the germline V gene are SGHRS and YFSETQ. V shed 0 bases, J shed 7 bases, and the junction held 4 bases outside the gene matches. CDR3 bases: TGCGCCAGCAGCTTGGTGGGACAGGGGCTAAATGAGCAGTTCTTC. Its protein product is CASSLVGQGLNEQFF.

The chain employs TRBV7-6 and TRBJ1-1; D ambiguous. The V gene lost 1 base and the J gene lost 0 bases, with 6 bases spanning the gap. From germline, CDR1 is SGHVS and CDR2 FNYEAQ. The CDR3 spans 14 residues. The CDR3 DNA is TGTGCCAGCAGCTTAGGTACAGTGAACACTGAAGCTTTCTTT. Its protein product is CASSLGTVNTEAFF.

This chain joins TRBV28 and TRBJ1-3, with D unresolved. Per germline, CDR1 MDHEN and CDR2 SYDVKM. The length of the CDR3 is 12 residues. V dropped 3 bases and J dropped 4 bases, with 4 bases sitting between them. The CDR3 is CASSFSGNTIYF. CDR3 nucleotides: TGTGCCAGCAGTTTTAGCGGAAACACCATATATTTT.

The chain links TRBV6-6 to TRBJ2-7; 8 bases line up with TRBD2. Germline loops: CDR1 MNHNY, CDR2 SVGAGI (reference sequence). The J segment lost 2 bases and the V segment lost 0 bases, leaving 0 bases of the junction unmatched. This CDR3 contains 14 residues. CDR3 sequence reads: CASSYSRGAYEQYF. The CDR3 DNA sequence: TGTGCCAGCAGTTACTCGCGGGGGGCCTACGAGCAGTACTTC.

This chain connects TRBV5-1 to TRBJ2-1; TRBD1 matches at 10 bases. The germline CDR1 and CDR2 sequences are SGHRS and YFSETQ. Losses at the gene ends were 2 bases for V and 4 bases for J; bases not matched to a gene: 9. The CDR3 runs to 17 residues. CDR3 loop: CASSFLPGQGPYNEQFF. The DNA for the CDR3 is TGCGCCAGCAGCTTCCTTCCGGGACAGGGGCCTTACAATGAGCAGTTCTTC.

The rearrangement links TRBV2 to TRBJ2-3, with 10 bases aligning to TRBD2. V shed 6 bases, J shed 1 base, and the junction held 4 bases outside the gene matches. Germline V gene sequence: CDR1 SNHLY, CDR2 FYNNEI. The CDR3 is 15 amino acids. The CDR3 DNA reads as TGTGCCAGCAGCAAAGGGACTAGCGGCACAGATACGCAGTATTTT. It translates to CASSKGTSGTDTQYF.

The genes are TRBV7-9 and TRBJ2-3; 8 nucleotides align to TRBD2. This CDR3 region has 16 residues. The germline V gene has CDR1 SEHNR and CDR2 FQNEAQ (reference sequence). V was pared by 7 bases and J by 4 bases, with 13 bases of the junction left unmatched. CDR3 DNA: TGTGCCAGCACCGGGCCGGGACTAGTCTCCCCAGATACGCAGTATTTT. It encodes CASTGPGLVSPDTQYF.

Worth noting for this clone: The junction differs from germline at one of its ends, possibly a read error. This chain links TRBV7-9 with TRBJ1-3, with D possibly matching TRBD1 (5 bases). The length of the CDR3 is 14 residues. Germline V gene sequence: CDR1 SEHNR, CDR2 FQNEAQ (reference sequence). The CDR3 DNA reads TGTTCCAGCAGCTACAGGTATTCTGGAAACACCATATATTTT. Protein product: CSSSYRYSGNTIYF.

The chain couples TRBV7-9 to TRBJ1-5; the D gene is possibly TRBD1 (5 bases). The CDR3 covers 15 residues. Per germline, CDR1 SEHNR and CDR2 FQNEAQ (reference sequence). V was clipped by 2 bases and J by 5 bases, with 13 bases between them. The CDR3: CASSLSGVGDQPQHF. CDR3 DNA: TGTGCCAGCAGCTTATCGGGGGTCGGGGATCAGCCCCAGCATTTT.

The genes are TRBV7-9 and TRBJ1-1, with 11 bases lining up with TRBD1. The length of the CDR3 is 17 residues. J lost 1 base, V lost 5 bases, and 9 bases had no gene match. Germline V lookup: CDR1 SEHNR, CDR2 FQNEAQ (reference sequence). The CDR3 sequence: CASSTWTGGRRNTEAFF. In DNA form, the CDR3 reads TGTGCCAGCAGCACCTGGACAGGGGGCCGGAGGAACACTGAAGCTTTCTTT.

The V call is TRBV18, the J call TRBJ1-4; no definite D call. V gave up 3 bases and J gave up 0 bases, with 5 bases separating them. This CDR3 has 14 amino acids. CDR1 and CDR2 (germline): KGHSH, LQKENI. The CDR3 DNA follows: TGTGCCAGCTCACCCGGGTCAACTAATGAAAAACTGTTTTTT. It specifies CASSPGSTNEKLFF.

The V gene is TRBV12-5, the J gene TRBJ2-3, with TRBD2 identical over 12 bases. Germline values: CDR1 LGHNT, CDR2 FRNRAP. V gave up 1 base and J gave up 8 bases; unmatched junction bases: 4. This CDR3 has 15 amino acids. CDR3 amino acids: CASGLGLAGERTQYF. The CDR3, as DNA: TGTGCTAGTGGTTTGGGACTAGCGGGAGAGCGTACGCAGTATTTT.

The CDR3 DNA sequence: TGTGCCAGCAGCTTCCCCCCTGGTTCCTACGAGCAGTACTTC. Translating it yields CASSFPPGSYEQYF. This chain uses TRBV5-6 with TRBJ2-5; D call uncertain. The J call may be wrong; the DNA end is better matched by TRBJ2-7. Germline assignment: CDR1 SGHDT and CDR2 YYEEEE. The CDR3 has 14 residues.

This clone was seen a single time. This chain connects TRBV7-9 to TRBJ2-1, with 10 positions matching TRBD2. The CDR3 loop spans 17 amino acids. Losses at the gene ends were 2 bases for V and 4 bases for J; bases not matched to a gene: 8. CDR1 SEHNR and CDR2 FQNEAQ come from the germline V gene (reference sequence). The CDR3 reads CASSLILAGVGYNEQFF. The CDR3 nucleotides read TGTGCCAGCAGCTTAATCCTAGCGGGAGTGGGGTACAATGAGCAGTTCTTC.